These 10 T cell receptor beta chains originate from one sample sequenced in a study of T-cell reconstitution after alpha-beta-depleted transplantation in children. The authors prepared the TCRbeta library with unique molecular identifiers. TCRdb itself ran the PCR reads through MiXCR, one entry per CDR3 protein. The sample consists of over 85,000 distinct CDR3 sequences, 7.5% to 9.5% of them appearing once. The sample in question was PBMCs, obtained before TCRalphabeta/CD19-depleted stem cell transplant. These receptors were collected from a boy younger than 10 with acute lymphoblastic leukemia, due to receive a stem cell transplant.

Notes on this clonotype: This may be a read error, as it is one base from a much larger clone. The chain uses TRBV12-3 or TRBV12-4 and TRBJ1-5, with D maybe TRBD1 (5 bases). The CDR3 length is 13 residues. Trimming pared 2 bases from V and 4 bases from J, leaving 6 bases between. CDR3 sequence reads: CASSLSGNQPQHF. CDR3 bases: TGTGCCAGCAGTTTATCAGGGAATCAGCCCCAGCATTTT.

This rearrangement joins TRBV13 to TRBJ2-2; D possibly uses TRBD1 or TRBD2 (5 bases each). Germline CDR1 reads PRHDT; CDR2 reads FYEKMQ (reference sequence). This CDR3 is built from 16 residues. V was cut by 5 bases and J by 6 bases, with 19 bases left in between. The CDR3, as DNA: TGTGCCAGCAGCCCAGATCCGGGGCTCTCGGCCGGGGAGCTGTTTTTT. Its translation: CASSPDPGLSAGELFF. The variable domain in full, with the rest retrieved from reference TRBV13 and TRBJ2-2, is AAGVIQSPRHLIKEKRETATLKCYPIPRHDTVYWYQQGPGQDPQFLISFYEKMQSDKGSIPDRFSAQQFSDYHSELNMSSLELGDSALYFCASSPDPGLSAGELFFGEGSRLTVL.

The rearrangement joins TRBV7-8 to TRBJ1-2; tentatively, D is TRBD1 (6 bases). Trimming removed 0 bases from V and 5 bases from J, with 13 bases in between. Germline V gene sequence: CDR1 SGHVS, CDR2 FQNEAQ. The length of the CDR3 is 15 residues. CDR3 residues: CASSLAEGDWYGYTF. The CDR3 DNA reads as TGTGCCAGCAGCTTAGCTGAGGGGGACTGGTATGGCTACACCTTC. The full variable domain, its missing parts supplied by reference TRBV7-8 and TRBJ1-2, is GAGVSQSPRYKVAKRGQDVALRCDPISGHVSLFWYQQALGQGPEFLTYFQNEAQLDKSGLPSDRFFAERPEGSVSTLKIQRTQQEDSAVYLCASSLAEGDWYGYTFGSGTRLTVV.

This clonotype was recorded at least ten times. The CDR3 DNA follows: TGTGCCAGCAGTGGAGGTTCTGAGACCCAGTACTTC. This codes for CASSGGSETQYF. The J gene is TRBJ2-5, the V gene TRBV2; no definite D call. The CDR3 loop spans 12 amino acids. Trimming stripped 4 bases from V and 5 bases from J, with 8 bases between. Germline values: CDR1 SNHLY, CDR2 FYNNEI.

The table lists this clonotype with a few counts. The chain combines TRBV10-1 with TRBJ1-1; tentatively, D is TRBD1 (6 bases). Germline V gene lookup returns CDR1 WNHNN and CDR2 SYGVQD (reference sequence). With 8 bases removed from V and 1 base from J, the gap between germline ends came to 23 bases. The CDR3 sequence is 17 residues long. The CDR3 nucleotides read TGCGCCAGCCCTGAGGGTGGACAGAAGAGAAAGAACACTGAAGCTTTCTTT. This encodes CASPEGGQKRKNTEAFF.

This clonotype was observed many times. The rearrangement links TRBV6-5 to TRBJ2-5, with a possible D match to TRBD1 (6 bases). The CDR3 length is 18 residues. The V end was cut by 2 bases, the J end by 0 bases, with 19 bases between. Germline CDR1 and CDR2: MNHEY and SVGAGI. CDR3 sequence (DNA): TGTGCCAGCAGTTACCCCTGGATGGGGCAGGGGAACCAAGAGACCCAGTACTTC. Amino acid sequence: CASSYPWMGQGNQETQYF.

The V call is TRBV7-2, the J call TRBJ2-4; 7 bases match TRBD2. With V trimmed by 5 bases and J by 6 bases, 13 bases remained unmatched. The germline V gene encodes CDR1 SGHTA and CDR2 FQGNSA. This CDR3 comprises 16 residues. CDR3 nucleotides: TGTGCCAGCAGCCTCCTGGGAGGGAATTTCGGAAACATTCAGTACTTC. It encodes CASSLLGGNFGNIQYF.

At least ten counts were recorded for this clonotype. J is TRBJ1-6 and V is TRBV27; D might be TRBD1 (5 bases). The V end was cut by 5 bases, the J end by 6 bases, with 11 bases between. Germline CDR1 reads MNHEY; CDR2 reads SMNVEV (reference sequence). This CDR3 has 14 amino acids. CDR3 region: CASSLGGTNSPLHF. DNA of the CDR3: TGTGCCAGCAGTCTCGGGGGGACTAATTCACCCCTCCACTTT.

The chain is built from TRBV4-3 and TRBJ1-1; D is possibly TRBD1 (6 bases). CDR3 length equals 16 residues. Per the germline V gene, CDR1 is LGHNA and CDR2 is YSLEER. V was clipped by 0 bases and J by 6 bases, with 17 bases between them. The CDR3 DNA reads as TGCGCCAGCAGCCAAGAAGGCGGGCAGGGGAGATCTGAAGCTTTCTTT. Amino acid sequence: CASSQEGGQGRSEAFF.

As for this clonotype: A much larger clone lies a single base off, so this may be a read error. The chain uses TRBV5-1 and TRBJ2-1, with 7 nucleotides matching TRBD1. The length of the CDR3 is 16 residues. Per the germline V gene, CDR1 is SGHRS and CDR2 is YFSETQ. CDR3 sequence (DNA): TGCGCCATCAGCTTGAACGGGGACAGTTCCTACAATGAGCAGTTCTTC. This sequence encodes CAISLNGDSSYNEQFF.